Presented here are 30 T cell receptor beta chains from one specimen sequenced in a study of response to subunit inactivated influenza vaccine. A single record per CDR3 protein comes from TCRdb applying MiXCR to the RT-PCR reads. Of a few hundred thousand distinct CDR3 sequences in the sample, 13% to 15% were seen once. Sequenced here: PBMCs from blood, sampled 11 to 12 days after vaccination. These receptors came from a man aged 45-60 years who received an inactivated influenza vaccine.

J is TRBJ1-6 and V is TRBV12-3 or TRBV12-4; tentative D call: TRBD1 (5 bases). Trimming pared 4 bases from V and 5 bases from J, leaving 15 bases between. The CDR3 contains 16 residues. The CDR3 here is CASSSDLDTNNSPLHF. CDR3 nucleotides: TGTGCCAGCAGTTCCGATCTGGACACCAATAATTCACCCCTCCACTTT.

This clonotype has ten or more counts. V is TRBV7-2 and J is TRBJ2-1; 9 bases align to TRBD1. CDR1 is SGHTA and CDR2 is FQGNSA in the germline V gene. J lost 3 bases, V lost 5 bases, and 5 bases had no gene match. The length of the CDR3 is 15 residues. DNA for the CDR3: TGTGCCAGCAGCATGGGACAGGGAAACTACAATGAGCAGTTCTTC. It codes for CASSMGQGNYNEQFF.

This rearrangement joins TRBV7-2 to TRBJ2-1; D remains ambiguous. V was clipped by 4 bases and J by 9 bases, with 10 bases between them. Per germline, CDR1 SGHTA and CDR2 FQGNSA. The CDR3 contains 12 residues. The CDR3 coding sequence is TGTGCCAGCAGCTCAATAGTAGGTGAGCAGTTCTTC. Its translation: CASSSIVGEQFF.

The chain is built from TRBV6-2 or TRBV6-3 and TRBJ1-5; D possibly corresponds to TRBD1 (6 bases). Trimming removed 6 bases at V and 4 bases at J, with 10 bases between. Germline values: CDR1 MNHEY, CDR2 SVGEGT. CDR3 length: 13 amino acids. The CDR3 region is CASRDRINQPQHF. CDR3 coding DNA: TGTGCCAGCAGAGACAGGATTAATCAGCCCCAGCATTTT.

This clonotype was found a few times. This chain links TRBV7-9 with TRBJ2-7; TRBD2 might be the D (6 bases). The germline V gene has CDR1 SEHNR and CDR2 FQNEAQ (reference sequence). Trimming took off 2 bases at V and 13 bases at J, with 15 bases between the two ends. The CDR3 contains 12 residues. The CDR3 nucleotides read TGTGCCAGCAGCTTACCGGGGACTGTGCAATACTTC. It yields the protein CASSLPGTVQYF.

The rearrangement uses TRBV5-5 and TRBJ2-7; possibly TRBD2 for D (6 bases). Trimming removed 3 bases at V and 2 bases at J, with 18 bases between. This CDR3 spans 16 amino acids. The V gene's germline CDR1 is SGHKS and CDR2 YYEKEE (reference sequence). This CDR3 reads CASSSALWRGTYEQYF. Here the CDR3 DNA reads TGTGCCAGCAGCTCGGCTCTCTGGCGGGGAACCTACGAGCAGTACTTC.

As regards this clonotype: The junction differs from germline at one of its ends, possibly a read error. This chain joins TRBV5-1 and TRBJ2-2; D gene unclear. The CDR3 totals 15 residues. The germline V gene has CDR1 SGHRS and CDR2 YFSETQ. CDR3 protein: CASSLVAGNSGELFF. The CDR3 DNA is TGCGCCAGCAGCTTGGTGGCTGGGAACAGCGGGGAGCTGTTTTTT. The variable domain in full, completed from reference TRBV5-1 and TRBJ2-2, reads KAGVTQTPRYLIKTRGQQVTLSCSPISGHRSVSWYQQTPGQGLQFLFEYFSETQRNKGNFPGRFSGRQFSNSRSEMNVSTLELGDSALYLCASSLVAGNSGELFFGEGSRLTVL.

V and J are TRBV29-1 and TRBJ2-3; 8 bases map to TRBD2. J lost 3 bases, V lost 0 bases, and 8 bases had no gene match. The CDR3 covers 16 residues. CDR1 is SQVTM and CDR2 is ANQGSEA in the germline V gene. In nucleotides, the CDR3 is TGCAGCGTTGAAGAACACAGCGGGAGTAGGACAGATACGCAGTATTTT. As protein: CSVEEHSGSRTDTQYF.

V is TRBV20-1 and J is TRBJ2-7; D possibly corresponds to TRBD2 (5 bases). The V end lost 3 bases, the J end lost 2 bases, and 14 bases lay between the germline ends. Germline V gene lookup returns CDR1 DFQATT and CDR2 SNEGSKA (reference sequence). This CDR3 comprises 14 residues. The CDR3 DNA sequence: TGCAGTGCTAGTACGGGGAGTGGGGCCTACGAGCAGTACTTC. Amino acids: CSASTGSGAYEQYF.

The rearrangement joins TRBV7-9 to TRBJ1-4; possible D gene TRBD1, 6 bases. Germline V CDR1 and CDR2: SEHNR, FQNEAQ (reference sequence). V lost 3 bases to trimming and J lost 1 base, with 12 bases between them. The CDR3 is made up of 16 amino acids. In nucleotides, the CDR3 is TGTGCCAGCAGCTTCGGACAGCCAGGAACTAATGAAAAACTGTTTTTT. It encodes CASSFGQPGTNEKLFF.

The chain joins TRBV28 to TRBJ2-1; TRBD2 agrees at 10 bases. This CDR3 is 15 amino acids long. Looked up from germline, CDR1 is MDHEN and CDR2 is SYDVKM. Trimming took 2 bases from V and 9 from J; bases not matched to a gene: 7. The CDR3 protein is CASSLTAGGPIEQFF. As DNA, the CDR3 is TGTGCCAGCAGTTTAACAGCGGGAGGGCCGATTGAGCAGTTCTTC. The variable domain in full, completed from reference TRBV28 and TRBJ2-1, reads DVKVTQSSRYLVKRTGEKVFLECVQDMDHENMFWYRQDPGLGLRLIYFSYDVKMKEKGDIPEGYSVSREKKERFSLILESASTNQTSMYLCASSLTAGGPIEQFFGPGTRLTVL.

CDR3: CSAREASSSTDTQYF. In nucleotides, the CDR3 is TGCAGTGCTAGAGAAGCTAGTTCTAGCACAGATACGCAGTATTTT. V gene TRBV20-1 combines with J gene TRBJ2-3; D is unresolved. Trimming stripped 0 bases from V and 0 bases from J, with 10 bases between. The germline gives CDR1 DFQATT, CDR2 SNEGSKA (reference sequence). The CDR3 extends over 15 amino acids.

This clonotype was seen only a few times. The V and J genes are TRBV5-1 and TRBJ1-2; D is unresolved. V shed 4 bases and J shed 0 bases, with 10 bases lying between them. This CDR3 has 14 amino acids. Per germline, CDR1 SGHRS and CDR2 YFSETQ. The CDR3 spells CASSRLQANYGYTF. The CDR3 coding sequence is TGCGCCAGCAGCCGTCTGCAAGCTAACTATGGCTACACCTTC.

The J gene is TRBJ1-5, the V gene TRBV30, with 7 nucleotides matching TRBD1. This CDR3 spans 13 amino acids. Germline V lookup: CDR1 GTSNPN, CDR2 SVGIG (reference sequence). V lost 7 bases, J lost 7 bases, and 10 bases stayed unmatched. The CDR3 DNA is TGTGCCTACCAGACAGGGATGAGGCAGCCCCAGCATTTT. Protein sequence: CAYQTGMRQPQHF. The variable domain in full, completed from reference TRBV30 and TRBJ1-5, reads SQTIHQWPATLVQPVGSPLSLECTVEGTSNPNLYWYRQAAGRGLQLLFYSVGIGQISSEVPQNLSASRPQDRQFILSSKKLLLSDSGFYLCAYQTGMRQPQHFGDGTRLSIL.

This clonotype was found many times. This chain joins TRBV5-1 and TRBJ2-3, with D possibly called TRBD1 or TRBD2 (5 bases each). The CDR3 is made up of 16 amino acids. Germline-derived CDR1 and CDR2 are SGHRS and YFSETQ. V was shortened by 3 bases and J by 1 base, with 15 bases between the two germline ends. The CDR3 protein is CASSYGGSGGTDTQYF. The CDR3 DNA reads TGCGCCAGCAGCTATGGGGGTTCTGGGGGCACAGATACGCAGTATTTT.

This clonotype was seen a handful of times. This chain connects TRBV4-3 to TRBJ2-2, with TRBD1 matching 8 bases. Germline trimming cut 3 bases from V and 1 base from J; bases unmatched to any gene: 4. Germline V CDR1 and CDR2: LGHNA, YSLEER. The CDR3 consists of 16 residues. In nucleotides, the CDR3 is TGCGCCAGCAGCCACGGACAGGGCGGGAACACCGGGGAGCTGTTTTTT. Translating gives CASSHGQGGNTGELFF.

This clonotype turned up a few times. The chain is built from TRBV12-3 or TRBV12-4 and TRBJ2-1; 7 positions agree with TRBD2. The CDR3 loop spans 13 amino acids. Trimming at V came to 10 bases and at J to 7 bases, leaving 10 bases not matched to a gene. This CDR3 reads CATGLAVINEQFF. CDR3 sequence (DNA): TGTGCCACCGGGCTAGCGGTGATTAATGAGCAGTTCTTC.

This clonotype was observed a few times. DNA of the CDR3: TGTGCCACCAGCAGAGATCAAAGGTCGTGGGAGACCCAGTACTTC. Translating it yields CATSRDQRSWETQYF. The chain uses TRBV15 and TRBJ2-5; D ambiguous. The CDR3 consists of 15 residues. Trimming cost V 0 bases and J 5 bases, with 13 bases left between them. Germline-derived CDR1 and CDR2 are LNHNV and YYDKDF (reference sequence).

The CDR3 loop reads CASSSSFRDSPLHF. The CDR3 DNA is TGTGCCAGCAGCTCCTCGTTTAGGGATTCACCCCTCCACTTT. The chain couples TRBV7-2 to TRBJ1-6; no clear D gene. Germline values: CDR1 SGHTA, CDR2 FQGNSA. V shed 4 bases and J shed 8 bases, with 12 bases lying between them. The CDR3 is made up of 14 amino acids.

A few counts support this clonotype. V usage is TRBV12-3 or TRBV12-4 and J usage is TRBJ1-6; D is unclear. This CDR3 contains 12 residues. V was shortened by 4 bases and J by 8 bases, with 6 bases between the two germline ends. CDR3 loop: CASSYQHSPLHF. DNA for the CDR3: TGTGCCAGCAGTTATCAACATTCACCCCTCCACTTT.

The chain couples TRBV20-1 to TRBJ2-5; tentative D call: TRBD1 (6 bases). CDR1 DFQATT and CDR2 SNEGSKA come from the germline V gene (reference sequence). Trimming removed 7 bases at V and 5 bases at J, with 11 bases between. This CDR3 contains 11 residues. This CDR3 reads CSGRGRETQYF. The DNA for the CDR3 is TGCAGTGGCAGGGGTCGGGAGACCCAGTACTTC.

This clonotype was seen ten or more times. The rearrangement uses TRBV29-1 and TRBJ1-2, with a tentative D call TRBD1 (6 bases). Between the trimmed V and J ends, which lost 6 bases and 0 bases, there was a span of 11 bases. Per the germline V gene, CDR1 is SQVTM and CDR2 is ANQGSEA. The CDR3 is made up of 13 amino acids. DNA for the CDR3: TGCAGCGTCTCACAGGGCACTAACTATGGCTACACCTTC. Translation gives CSVSQGTNYGYTF. Full variable domain (remainder filled in from reference TRBV29-1 and TRBJ1-2): SAVISQKPSRDICQRGTSLTIQCQVDSQVTMMFWYRQQPGQSLTLIATANQGSEATYESGFVIDKFPISRPNLTFSTLTVSNMSPEDSSIYLCSVSQGTNYGYTFGSGTRLTVV.

This sequence joins TRBV4-3 and TRBJ2-7; TRBD2 aligns across 7 bases. The CDR3 is 16 residues long. The germline V gene has CDR1 LGHNA and CDR2 YSLEER. With 3 bases clipped from V and 1 base from J, the junction kept 9 bases outside the gene matches. This CDR3 is CASSHAYGRESYEQYF. CDR3 sequence (DNA): TGCGCCAGCAGCCACGCTTATGGGCGGGAGTCCTACGAGCAGTACTTC.

The genes are TRBV12-3 or TRBV12-4 and TRBJ2-3; D possibly matches TRBD1 or TRBD2 (5 bases each). The CDR3 has 14 amino acids. V was trimmed by 6 bases and J by 5 bases, leaving 15 bases between them. CDR3 nucleotide sequence: TGTGCCAGCAGCCGGGACCCCCATAAAGATACGCAGTATTTT. Encoded protein: CASSRDPHKDTQYF.

The chain has TRBV15 and TRBJ2-2; maybe TRBD2 (5 bases). There are 15 residues in the CDR3. CDR1 is LNHNV and CDR2 is YYDKDF in the germline V gene (reference sequence). With 6 bases removed from V and 0 bases from J, the gap between germline ends came to 11 bases. CDR3 in DNA: TGTGCCACCAGTGACCGGGATCCGAACACCGGGGAGCTGTTTTTT. Translating gives CATSDRDPNTGELFF.

The chain uses TRBV7-9 and TRBJ1-2; D ambiguous. Trimming cost V 0 bases and J 2 bases, with 10 bases left between them. The CDR3 is 15 amino acids. Germline lookup yields CDR1 SEHNR and CDR2 FQNEAQ (reference sequence). In DNA, the CDR3 is TGTGCCAGCAGCTTAGCCGGACGGCGAAACTATGGCTACACCTTC. The encoded protein is CASSLAGRRNYGYTF.

This chain connects TRBV11-1 to TRBJ1-4, with D possibly being TRBD1 (6 bases). Trimming stripped 6 bases from V and 4 bases from J, with 15 bases between. The CDR3 loop spans 15 amino acids. Looked up from germline, CDR1 is SGHAT and CDR2 is FQDESV (reference sequence). CDR3 residues: CASSLQGRGNEKLFF. CDR3 coding DNA: TGTGCCAGCAGTCTACAGGGCAGGGGTAATGAAAAACTGTTTTTT.

The rearrangement links TRBV12-3 or TRBV12-4 to TRBJ1-2; TRBD1 is a possible D gene (5 bases). V dropped 5 bases and J dropped 5 bases, with 18 bases sitting between them. This CDR3 is 15 amino acids long. The CDR3 nucleotides read TGTGCCAGCAGTGCCGGGACTGCCCCTTGGTATGGCTACACCTTC. Translated: CASSAGTAPWYGYTF.

This clonotype was recorded a few times. The rearrangement joins TRBV7-2 to TRBJ2-7; a weak D match, TRBD2 (6 bases). The germline gives CDR1 SGHTA, CDR2 FQGNSA. V was cut by 5 bases and J by 4 bases, with 18 bases left in between. The CDR3 loop spans 15 amino acids. The CDR3 region is CASSPSATRIYEQYF. DNA of the CDR3: TGTGCCAGCAGCCCGAGTGCGACTAGGATTTACGAGCAGTACTTC.

This clonotype has only a few counts. The chain links TRBV20-1 to TRBJ2-3; possibly TRBD2 for D (6 bases). Trimming removed 4 bases from V and 1 base from J, with 12 bases in between. From germline, CDR1 is DFQATT and CDR2 SNEGSKA (reference sequence). This CDR3 has 14 amino acids. CDR3 region: CSAKSGSGTDTQYF. The DNA for the CDR3 is TGCAGTGCTAAAAGCGGGTCAGGCACAGATACGCAGTATTTT.